Listed here is a single T cell receptor (beta chain). Unmatched junction bases numbered 6, after V lost 3 bases and J lost 9 bases. CDR1 is LGHNA and CDR2 is YNFKEQ in the germline V gene. The CDR3 loop spans 14 amino acids. Both 60 Vbeta primers and 13 Jbeta primers went into the PCR. TCRdb's copy holds only in-frame clones and misses some; the assay was immunoSEQ multiplex PCR. This repertoire shows just over 150,000 clones, around 76% found once; its top ten account for 7.1%. The data stem from a study of cytomegalovirus exposure and HLA in healthy donors. The chain recombines TRBV4-2 with TRBJ1-5; 9 nucleotides align to TRBD1. This clonotype originated in a middle-aged man in good health and CMV-seropositive. The sample taken for sequencing was PBMCs. This CDR3 is CASSHVGQGGPQHF. In DNA, the CDR3 is TGTGCCAGCAGCCATGTGGGACAGGGTGGGCCCCAGCATTTT.